Each of the 31 T cell receptor beta chains below was sequenced from the same sample in a study of OX40 agonist ivuxolimab in advanced cancers. The library was obtained by the immunoSEQ multiplex PCR assay. TCRdb stores this immuneACCESS table with in-frame sequences only. Part of the clones is absent; in the studies checked, under half of the shortfall reflects unresolved V genes, and no reason is known for the rest. Present in this sample are about 70,000 clones, almost 90% of which were seen just once. The ten biggest clones cover 2% to 2.5% of the sample. The specimen comprised CD4+ or CD8+ T cells sorted from blood, sampled in a trial of the OX40 agonist ivuxolimab. The receptors shown here come from an adult with an advanced solid tumor such as melanoma, head and neck, liver or kidney cancer.

This chain links TRBV18 with TRBJ2-5, with 7 positions matching TRBD1. J gave up 5 bases and V 0 bases, and 6 bases lay outside the gene matches. CDR3 length: 15 amino acids. CDR1 and CDR2 (germline): KGHSH, LQKENI. The CDR3 nucleotides read TGTGCCAGCTCACCACCAGGGGGCGCTTGGGAGACCCAGTACTTC. Protein: CASSPPGGAWETQYF.

This clone appeared once. The V gene is TRBV5-4, the J gene TRBJ2-5; possible D gene TRBD2, 6 bases. CDR3 length equals 14 residues. From germline, CDR1 is SGHNT and CDR2 YYREEE (reference sequence). Between the trimmed V and J ends, which lost 2 bases and 2 bases, there was a span of 10 bases. CDR3 residues: CASSFRLVQETQYF. The CDR3 region has the DNA TGTGCCAGCAGCTTCCGACTAGTTCAAGAGACCCAGTACTTC. Complete variable domain (other parts from reference TRBV5-4 and TRBJ2-5): ETGVTQSPTHLIKTRGQQVTLRCSSQSGHNTVSWYQQALGQGPQFIFQYYREEENGRGNFPPRFSGLQFPNYSSELNVNALELDDSALYLCASSFRLVQETQYFGPGTRLLVL.

This clone has just one count. The genes are TRBV28 and TRBJ1-4, with D unclear. Germline CDR1 MDHEN, CDR2 SYDVKM. V shed 3 bases and J shed 1 base, with 6 bases lying between them. The length of the CDR3 is 14 residues. CDR3 residues: CASSFWGTNEKLFF. The CDR3 DNA reads as TGTGCCAGCAGTTTCTGGGGAACTAATGAAAAACTGTTTTTT.

Here the CDR3 DNA reads TGTGCCAGCAGCTTAAGTTTTAGTGAGCAGTTCTTC. This translates into CASSLSFSEQFF. The chain is built from TRBV7-2 and TRBJ2-1; no definite D call. Trimming pared 2 bases from V and 9 bases from J, leaving 8 bases between. The CDR3 contains 12 residues. Germline CDR1 SGHTA, CDR2 FQGNSA.

V is TRBV5-1 and J is TRBJ2-2; 10 bases are a match to TRBD2. Trimming cost V 1 base and J 5 bases; bases outside gene matches: 5. This CDR3 region has 16 residues. Per the germline V gene, CDR1 is SGHRS and CDR2 is YFSETQ. The chain's CDR3 is CASSLTPSGSTGELFF. CDR3 coding DNA: TGCGCCAGCAGCTTGACTCCTAGCGGGAGTACCGGGGAGCTGTTTTTT.

The chain employs TRBV18 and TRBJ2-5; D is possibly TRBD2 (6 bases). Germline CDR1 reads KGHSH; CDR2 reads LQKENI. There are 15 residues in the CDR3. Trimming cost V 6 bases and J 2 bases, with 16 bases left between them. The CDR3 sequence is CASSPLAGPQETQYF. The DNA of the CDR3 is TGTGCCAGCTCCCCTCTGGCGGGACCTCAAGAGACCCAGTACTTC.

This chain links TRBV5-6 with TRBJ1-1; unclear D gene. V gave up 2 bases and J gave up 0 bases, with 14 bases separating them. Germline-derived CDR1 and CDR2 are SGHDT and YYEEEE. The CDR3 sequence is 16 residues long. This CDR3 reads CASSFLAGLMNTEAFF. The CDR3 DNA reads TGTGCCAGCAGCTTCCTCGCAGGACTCATGAACACTGAAGCTTTCTTT. Based on the CDR3 plus reference TRBV5-6 and TRBJ1-1, the full variable domain is DAGVTQSPTHLIKTRGQQVTLRCSPKSGHDTVSWYQQALGQGPQFIFQYYEEEERQRGNFPDRFSGHQFPNYSSELNVNALLLGDSALYLCASSFLAGLMNTEAFFGQGTRLTVV.

The rearrangement joins TRBV28 to TRBJ2-7; TRBD1 is a possible D gene (6 bases). Per the germline V gene, CDR1 is MDHEN and CDR2 is SYDVKM. With 2 bases removed from V and 0 bases from J, the gap between germline ends came to 8 bases. This CDR3 region has 14 residues. The CDR3 DNA is TGTGCCAGCAGTTTACTAGGGGGCTCCTACGAGCAGTACTTC. As protein: CASSLLGGSYEQYF.

The rearrangement links TRBV28 to TRBJ2-7; D perhaps matches TRBD2 (5 bases). The germline V gene has CDR1 MDHEN and CDR2 SYDVKM. Deletions cut 5 bases from V and 3 bases from J, with 17 bases between. The CDR3 is 15 residues long. The CDR3 here is CASSHGLRWGYEQYF. The CDR3 nucleotides read TGTGCCAGCAGTCACGGACTCCGGTGGGGCTACGAGCAGTACTTC.

The chain recombines TRBV6-5 with TRBJ1-3, with D hard to call. The CDR3 runs to 15 residues. The V and J ends lost 6 bases and 4 bases respectively, with 16 bases between them. Germline CDR1 is MNHEY and CDR2 is SVGAGI. CDR3 sequence reads: CASSPRTMGGNTIYF. The CDR3 nucleotides read TGTGCCAGCAGCCCAAGGACTATGGGGGGAAACACCATATATTTT.

By proportion, this clone is medium-sized. The gene calls are TRBV5-1 and TRBJ1-3, with 11 bases that match TRBD1. The CDR3 consists of 14 residues. The V gene end was trimmed by 4 bases and the J gene end by 6 bases; junction bases not matched to a gene: 3. The V gene's germline CDR1 is SGHRS and CDR2 YFSETQ. CDR3 in amino acids: CASSEGQGENTIYF. CDR3 sequence (DNA): TGCGCCAGCAGCGAGGGACAGGGGGAAAACACCATATATTTT.

V and J are TRBV19 and TRBJ1-1; D gene ambiguous. The CDR3 has 14 amino acids. Germline assignment: CDR1 LNHDA and CDR2 SQIVND (reference sequence). V lost 6 bases and J lost 2, with 13 bases in between. For the CDR3, the DNA is TGTGCCAGTAGACCCCCAGGTAGAAACACTGAAGCTTTCTTT. It specifies CASRPPGRNTEAFF.

The chain couples TRBV28 to TRBJ2-5; maybe TRBD1 (5 bases). The V and J ends lost 2 bases and 6 bases respectively, with 13 bases between them. The CDR3 runs 14 residues. CDR1 and CDR2 (germline): MDHEN, SYDVKM. CDR3 nucleotides: TGTGCCAGCAGTTTAGCCAGGGTCGGTAAGACCCAGTACTTC. It encodes CASSLARVGKTQYF.

This clone was seen only once. The chain is built from TRBV10-3 and TRBJ2-7, with a weak D call TRBD1 (5 bases). Deletions cut 4 bases from V and 9 bases from J, with 10 bases between. Germline V gene sequence: CDR1 ENHRY, CDR2 SYGVKD. The CDR3 is 11 residues long. In DNA form, the CDR3 reads TGTGCCATCAGTGTCGACAGTCGGCAGTACTTC. Translation gives CAISVDSRQYF.

The V call is TRBV10-3, the J call TRBJ2-3, with D uncertain. Germline CDR1 ENHRY, CDR2 SYGVKD. The CDR3 is 13 residues long. Trimming took off 4 bases at V and 0 bases at J, with 5 bases between the two ends. The CDR3 region has the DNA TGTGCCATCAGTGGCGGCAGCACAGATACGCAGTATTTT. Translating it yields CAISGGSTDTQYF.

This clone has only one observation. The chain combines TRBV11-2 with TRBJ1-4, with 11 bases lining up with TRBD1. Germline V lookup: CDR1 SGHAT, CDR2 FQNNGV. With 5 bases clipped from V and 5 bases from J, the junction kept 4 bases outside the gene matches. The CDR3 contains 15 residues. CDR3 residues: CASSRRDRGNEKLFF. The DNA for the CDR3 is TGTGCCAGCAGCCGGAGGGACAGGGGGAATGAAAAACTGTTTTTT.

Written as DNA, the CDR3 is TGTGCCAGCAGCTTAACAGGGGGTAGATATTCACCCCTCCACTTT. It specifies CASSLTGGRYSPLHF. This chain links TRBV7-2 with TRBJ1-6, with TRBD1 matching 8 bases. The CDR3 extends over 15 amino acids. Trimming cost V 2 bases and J 8 bases; bases outside gene matches: 5. Germline CDR1 reads SGHTA; CDR2 reads FQGNSA.

This chain joins TRBV7-3 and TRBJ2-7; a possible D gene is TRBD2 (6 bases). The CDR3 contains 13 residues. Germline V gives CDR1 SGHTA, CDR2 FQGTGA. Trimming took off 1 base at V and 6 bases at J, with 10 bases between the two ends. CDR3 in DNA: TGTGCCAGCAGCTTAAATAAGGGAGGCGAGCAGTACTTC. This sequence encodes CASSLNKGGEQYF. The whole variable domain, filled in from reference TRBV7-3 and TRBJ2-7, reads GAGVSQTPSNKVTEKGKYVELRCDPISGHTALYWYRQSLGQGPEFLIYFQGTGAADDSGLPNDRFFAVRPEGSVSTLKIQRTERGDSAVYLCASSLNKGGEQYFGPGTRLTVT.

V and J are TRBV4-1 and TRBJ1-4, with D uncertain. V was trimmed by 0 bases and J by 8 bases, leaving 13 bases between them. The CDR3 runs 15 residues. The germline V gene has CDR1 MGHRA and CDR2 YSYEKL. CDR3: CASSQEERAREKLFF. The CDR3 DNA reads as TGCGCCAGCAGCCAAGAGGAAAGGGCAAGGGAAAAACTGTTTTTT.

J is TRBJ2-1 and V is TRBV28; D ambiguous. This CDR3 comprises 14 residues. The ends were cut back, 7 bases at V and 4 bases at J, with 14 bases in the middle. Germline V gives CDR1 MDHEN, CDR2 SYDVKM. CDR3 sequence (DNA): TGTGCCAGCACCCCGGCGTCCAGGTACAATGAGCAGTTCTTC. It yields the protein CASTPASRYNEQFF.

This clone was recorded a few times. The chain couples TRBV4-3 to TRBJ1-6; D is uncertain. Trimming removed 6 bases at V and 4 bases at J, with 7 bases between. This CDR3 contains 13 residues. Germline-derived CDR1 and CDR2 are LGHNA and YSLEER. DNA of the CDR3: TGCGCCAGCAGTACGTGGTATAATTCACCCCTCCACTTT. Protein: CASSTWYNSPLHF.

The rearrangement joins TRBV7-2 to TRBJ2-5, with 9 positions matching TRBD1. This CDR3 is 14 amino acids long. The germline V gene encodes CDR1 SGHTA and CDR2 FQGNSA. The V gene end was trimmed by 5 bases and the J gene end by 4 bases; junction bases not matched to a gene: 5. This CDR3 is CASSPRTGAETQYF. The CDR3 DNA sequence: TGTGCCAGCAGCCCTCGGACAGGGGCAGAGACCCAGTACTTC.

This clone was detected only a few times. The genes are TRBV29-1 and TRBJ2-5; D is unresolved. Germline CDR1 reads SQVTM; CDR2 reads ANQGSEA. V lost 4 bases and J lost 3, with 18 bases in between. The CDR3 sequence is 15 residues long. The CDR3 DNA sequence: TGCAGCGTTGCCCTATCGACGGTAACCAAAGAGACCCAGTACTTC. Translating gives CSVALSTVTKETQYF.

The chain joins TRBV10-3 to TRBJ1-6; the match to TRBD1 covers 7 bases. The CDR3 extends over 13 amino acids. Germline lookup yields CDR1 ENHRY and CDR2 SYGVKD. With 10 bases clipped from V and 4 bases from J, the junction kept 4 bases outside the gene matches. CDR3 loop: CATRQGYNSPLHF. In nucleotides, the CDR3 is TGTGCCACCCGACAGGGATATAATTCACCCCTCCACTTT.

The rearrangement links TRBV7-3 to TRBJ2-1, with TRBD1 identical over 8 bases. The length of the CDR3 is 16 residues. The J segment lost 3 bases and the V segment lost 4 bases, leaving 8 bases of the junction unmatched. The germline gives CDR1 SGHTA, CDR2 FQGTGA. The CDR3 DNA reads TGTGCCAGCAGCTCCTCAGGGGGCAGGGGCTACAATGAGCAGTTCTTC. Protein product: CASSSSGGRGYNEQFF.

This sequence joins TRBV4-1 and TRBJ2-1; TRBD2 matches 13 bases. The germline CDR1 and CDR2 sequences are MGHRA and YSYEKL. The CDR3 sequence is 16 residues long. The trim removed 0 bases at V and 7 bases at J, leaving 3 bases unmatched. The DNA of the CDR3 is TGCGCCAGCAGCCAAGAGGGACTAGCGGGATCTAATGAGCAGTTCTTC. Its translation is CASSQEGLAGSNEQFF.

The chain recombines TRBV7-3 with TRBJ2-7; TRBD2 agrees at 7 bases. The CDR3 extends over 16 amino acids. Germline-derived CDR1 and CDR2 are SGHTA and FQGTGA. J gave up 1 base and V 4 bases, and 10 bases lay outside the gene matches. This chain's CDR3 is CASSSPLARGSYEQYF. CDR3 bases: TGTGCCAGCAGCTCCCCACTAGCGCGGGGTTCCTACGAGCAGTACTTC.

The chain links TRBV19 to TRBJ2-3, with a tentative D call TRBD1 (6 bases). Trimming left V 7 bases short and J 3 bases short, with 14 bases between. The CDR3 has 14 amino acids. Germline loops: CDR1 LNHDA, CDR2 SQIVND (reference sequence). The CDR3 sequence: CASTPDRGTDTQYF. The CDR3 coding sequence is TGTGCCAGTACTCCGGACAGAGGGACAGATACGCAGTATTTT.

Details on this clone: A junction end diverges from the germline sequence, so it may reflect a read error. This chain links TRBV2 with TRBJ1-5, with D possibly TRBD1 on 6 matching bases. CDR1 and CDR2 (germline): SNHLY, FYNNEI. There are 19 residues in the CDR3. The CDR3 DNA reads TGTGCCAGCAGCGAAGACCGGGACACGGCCTACTATAGCAATCAGCCCCAGCATTTT. Residues: CASSEDRDTAYYSNQPQHF. Full variable domain (missing parts from reference TRBV2 and TRBJ1-5): EPEVTQTPSHQVTQMGQEVILRCVPISNHLYFYWYRQILGQKVEFLVSFYNNEISEKSEIFDDQFSVERPDGSNFTLKIRSTKLEDSAMYFCASSEDRDTAYYSNQPQHFGDGTRLSIL.

The chain is built from TRBV30 and TRBJ2-7; D may correspond to TRBD1 or TRBD2 (5 bases each). V lost 3 bases and J lost 7, with 19 bases in between. CDR3 length equals 14 residues. The germline V gene has CDR1 GTSNPN and CDR2 SVGIG (reference sequence). As DNA, the CDR3 is TGTGCCTGGAGGATAACCGGGACGGCTGGGGAGCAGTACTTC. Its translation is CAWRITGTAGEQYF.

V gene TRBV7-6 combines with J gene TRBJ2-3; D is perhaps TRBD1 (6 bases). CDR1 is SGHVS and CDR2 is FNYEAQ in the germline V gene. Trimming shortened V by 5 bases and J by 2 bases, and 11 bases separated the two germline ends. This CDR3 contains 14 residues. CDR3 DNA: TGTGCCAGCAGCCCTCAGGGGATCACAGATACGCAGTATTTT. This encodes CASSPQGITDTQYF.